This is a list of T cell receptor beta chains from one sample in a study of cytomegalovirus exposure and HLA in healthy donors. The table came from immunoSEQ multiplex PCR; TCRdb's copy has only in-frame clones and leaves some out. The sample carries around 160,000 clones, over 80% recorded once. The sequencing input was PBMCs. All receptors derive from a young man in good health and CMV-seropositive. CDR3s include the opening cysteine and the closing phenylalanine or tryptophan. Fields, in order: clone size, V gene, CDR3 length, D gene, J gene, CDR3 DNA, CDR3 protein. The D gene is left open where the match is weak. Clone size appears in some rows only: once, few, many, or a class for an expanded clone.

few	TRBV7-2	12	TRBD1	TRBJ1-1	TGTGCCAGCAGCCCTCAGGGGGTATCGGCTTTCTTT	CASSPQGVSAFF
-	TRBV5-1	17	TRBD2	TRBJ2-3	TGCGCCAGCAGCCAAGTCGAAACGGGGGGTAGGACAGATACGCAGTATTTT	CASSQVETGGRTDTQYF
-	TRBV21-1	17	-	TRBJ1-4	TGTGCCAGCAGCAAAGATTCGGGACAGGGGTACGGTGAAAAACTGTTTTTT	CASSKDSGQGYGEKLFF
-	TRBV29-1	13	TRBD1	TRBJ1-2	TGCAGCGTTGGGACAGGGATGAACTATGGCTACACCTTC	CSVGTGMNYGYTF
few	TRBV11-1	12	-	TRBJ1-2	TGTGCCAGCAGCGTCTCCTCCGGGGGCTACACCTTC	CASSVSSGGYTF
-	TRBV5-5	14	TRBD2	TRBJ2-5	TGTGCCAGCAGCTCACCTAGCGGGGCGGAGACCCAGTACTTC	CASSSPSGAETQYF
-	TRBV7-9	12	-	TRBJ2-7	TGTGCCAGCAGCATAACAGGGTTTGAGCAGTACTTC	CASSITGFEQYF
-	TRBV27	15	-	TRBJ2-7	TGTGCCAGCAGTTTAGGGGGGTCAGGGGGCTACGAGCAGTACTTC	CASSLGGSGGYEQYF
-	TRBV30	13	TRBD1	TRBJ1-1	TGTGCCAGTCCCGGGACAGGGGGCACTGAAGCTTTCTTT	CASPGTGGTEAFF
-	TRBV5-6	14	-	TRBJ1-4	TGTGCCAGCAGCTTAGGACAATACAATGAAAAACTGTTTTTT	CASSLGQYNEKLFF
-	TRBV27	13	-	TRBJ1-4	TGTGCCAGCAGGGGGCGCCCAAATGAAAAACTGTTTTTT	CASRGRPNEKLFF
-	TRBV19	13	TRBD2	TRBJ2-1	TGTGCCGCCGGACTAGCGGGGTACAATGAGCAGTTCTTC	CAAGLAGYNEQFF
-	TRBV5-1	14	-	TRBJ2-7	TGCGCCAGCAGCTTTCAGGGGAACTCCTACGAGCAGTACTTC	CASSFQGNSYEQYF
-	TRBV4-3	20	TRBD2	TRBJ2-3	TGCGCCAGCAGCTCGGATGGACTAGCGGGGGGCCAGACTAGCACAGATACGCAGTATTTT	CASSSDGLAGGQTSTDTQYF
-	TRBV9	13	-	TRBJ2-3	TGTGCCAGCAGCGTAGACTTGGCAGATACGCAGTATTTT	CASSVDLADTQYF
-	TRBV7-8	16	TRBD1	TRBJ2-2	TGTGCCAGCAGCCGTGCCGGACAGGGGAACACCGGGGAGCTGTTTTTT	CASSRAGQGNTGELFF
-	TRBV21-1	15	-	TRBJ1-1	TGTGCCAGCAGCACCTTCGGGGGTTTGAACACTGAAGCTTTCTTT	CASSTFGGLNTEAFF
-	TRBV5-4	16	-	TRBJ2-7	TGTGCCAGCAGCGCCCCGGCGGGGCCCTCCTCCTACGAGCAGTACTTC	CASSAPAGPSSYEQYF
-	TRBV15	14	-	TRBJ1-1	TGTGCCACCACCCCGTCAACAGGGTACACTGAAGCTTTCTTT	CATTPSTGYTEAFF
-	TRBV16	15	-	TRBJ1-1	TGTGCCAGCAGTTATGGGCGCGGGGTGAACACTGAAGCTTTCTTT	CASSYGRGVNTEAFF
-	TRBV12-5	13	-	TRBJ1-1	TGTGCTAGTGGTTTGCGGGGGGGGACTGAAGCTTTCTTT	CASGLRGGTEAFF
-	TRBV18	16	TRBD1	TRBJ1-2	TGTGCCAGCTCACCAAAGACAGGGCCATCTAACTATGGCTACACCTTC	CASSPKTGPSNYGYTF
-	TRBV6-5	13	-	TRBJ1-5	TGTGCCAGCAGGGGCCTCAATAATCAGCCCCAGCATTTT	CASRGLNNQPQHF
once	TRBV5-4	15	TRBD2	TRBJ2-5	TGTGCCAGCACGACTAGCGGGGGGTACCAAGAGACCCAGTACTTC	CASTTSGGYQETQYF
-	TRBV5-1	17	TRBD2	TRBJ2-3	TGCGCCAGCAGCCGCATCACTAGCGGTGCCTTCACAGATACGCAGTATTTT	CASSRITSGAFTDTQYF
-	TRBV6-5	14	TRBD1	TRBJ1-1	TGTGCCAGCAGTAGGGACAGGGGGCAGGGTGAAGCTTTCTTT	CASSRDRGQGEAFF
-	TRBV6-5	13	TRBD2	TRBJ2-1	TGTGCCAGCACCAAGACTAGCGACAATGAGCAGTTCTTC	CASTKTSDNEQFF
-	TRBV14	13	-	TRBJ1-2	TGTGCCAGCAGCCAAACAGGGAACTATGGCTACACCTTC	CASSQTGNYGYTF
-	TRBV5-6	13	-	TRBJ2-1	TGTGCCAGCAGCTCCCCGGGACACATTAGGGAGTTCTTC	CASSSPGHIREFF
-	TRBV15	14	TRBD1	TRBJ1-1	TGTGCCACCAGCAAACTTACAGGGGACACTGAAGCTTTCTTT	CATSKLTGDTEAFF
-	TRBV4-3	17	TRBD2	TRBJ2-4	TGCGCCAGCAGCCAAGTGGGCAGGGAGCGGGGCAAAAACATTCAGTACTTC	CASSQVGRERGKNIQYF
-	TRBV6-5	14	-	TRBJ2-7	TGTGCCAGCAGTTACACCCGGAGCTCCTACGAGCAGTACTTC	CASSYTRSSYEQYF
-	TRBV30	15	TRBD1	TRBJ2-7	TGTGCCTGGAGCACTGTGATGACAGGGGACTACGAGCAGTACTTC	CAWSTVMTGDYEQYF
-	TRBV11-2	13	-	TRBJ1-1	TGTGCCAGCAGCTTAGGACAGGAACTTGAAGCTTTCTTT	CASSLGQELEAFF
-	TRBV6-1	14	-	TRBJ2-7	TGTGCCAGCAGAGGGGAACAGGCACGTTGGGAGCAGTACTTC	CASRGEQARWEQYF
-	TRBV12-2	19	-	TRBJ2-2	TGTGCAAGTCGCTTAGTAACAGGTGGAGTTTTTGGACGCACCGGGGAGCTGTTTTTT	CASRLVTGGVFGRTGELFF